The present TCR beta chain was sequenced within a study of blood T cell repertoires in COVID-19. Some clones are missing from TCRdb's copy, which holds only in-frame ones; the method was immunoSEQ multiplex PCR. In the table there are over 200,000 clones, 85% to 90% of which are singletons. The CDR3 is 13 residues long. Germline V gives CDR1 SGHTA, CDR2 FQGNSA. V lost 1 base, J lost 2 bases, and 6 bases lay in between. The rearrangement links TRBV7-2 to TRBJ2-7, with a tentative D call TRBD1 (5 bases). Sample: peripheral blood. This receptor was taken from a man aged 30 to 45 with COVID-19, enrolled during active disease. CDR3 residues: CASSLGQPYEQYF. The CDR3 DNA sequence: TGTGCCAGCAGCTTAGGACAGCCCTACGAGCAGTACTTC.